This is a list of T cell receptor beta chains from one sample in a study of cytomegalovirus exposure and HLA in healthy donors. Profiled with immunoSEQ multiplex PCR; TCRdb holds only in-frame clones, not every one. The sample consists of some 200,000 clones, roughly 84% of them appearing once. The sample consisted of PBMCs. These receptors were taken from a boy aged 2-9 years in good health and CMV-seronegative. Each CDR3 is given with its conserved first and last residue. Fields, in order: CDR3 DNA, CDR3 protein, clone size, J gene, D gene, V gene, CDR3 length. D genes are given only for firm matches. Clone size appears in some rows only: once, few, many, or a class for an expanded clone.

TGCAGCGTTGTAGGGGGGGGGTCAGAGACCCAGTACTTC CSVVGGGSETQYF . TRBJ2-5 . TRBV29-1 13
TGTGCCAGCAGCGTAGCAGGGAACTATGGCTACACCTTC CASSVAGNYGYTF . TRBJ1-2 . TRBV9 13
TGTGCCAGCAGTTCTACAGGGACGGGCACTGAAGCTTTCTTT CASSSTGTGTEAFF . TRBJ1-1 . TRBV2 14
TGTGCCACCCGAAATCCACGACTAGCCCCCTACAATGAGCAGTTCTTC CATRNPRLAPYNEQFF once TRBJ2-1 TRBD2 TRBV2 16
TGTGCCAGCAGCCTGGGACAGGGGGGAGGGATATATAATTCACCCCTCCACTTT CASSLGQGGGIYNSPLHF . TRBJ1-6 TRBD1 TRBV13 18
TGTGCCAGCAGCGTAGGGGGGGGTGAGCAGTTCTTC CASSVGGGEQFF . TRBJ2-1 TRBD2 TRBV9 12
TGTGCCATCAGTGAGTCCACTAGCGGCCAAGAGACCCAGTACTTC CAISESTSGQETQYF . TRBJ2-5 TRBD2 TRBV10-3 15
TGTGCCAGTAGTTTAACAGGCCTCTCTGGAAACACCATATATTTT CASSLTGLSGNTIYF . TRBJ1-3 . TRBV19 15
TGTGCCAGCAGCCCATCCCGTGGGGGGGCTCCAGAGACCCAGTACTTC CASSPSRGGAPETQYF . TRBJ2-5 . TRBV4-2 16
TGTGCCAGCAGTCTTCCAGCGGGCTCCTACAATGAGCAGTTCTTC CASSLPAGSYNEQFF . TRBJ2-1 . TRBV5-6 15
TGTGCCAGTTCCGGGACTACGCCGATGGGTGAGCAGTTCTTC CASSGTTPMGEQFF . TRBJ2-1 TRBD2 TRBV6-5 14
TGTGCCAGCAGCTCAGCGGACAGGGGGTACTATGGCTACACCTTC CASSSADRGYYGYTF . TRBJ1-2 TRBD1 TRBV7-2 15
TGTGCCAGCAGCGAGGGAGGAGGGTTTAGCACAGATACGCAGTATTTT CASSEGGGFSTDTQYF . TRBJ2-3 . TRBV9 16
TGTGCCAGCAGCTTGGACAGCTACAATGAGCAGTTCTTC CASSLDSYNEQFF . TRBJ2-1 . TRBV7-3 13
TGTGCCAGCTCACAAAAGGGACAGCCAGATGAAAAACTGTTTTTT CASSQKGQPDEKLFF few TRBJ1-4 TRBD1 TRBV18 15
TGTGCCAGTACCCCATGGGCAGGGGGGAACACTGAAGCTTTCTTT CASTPWAGGNTEAFF . TRBJ1-1 TRBD1 TRBV19 15
TGTGCCAGCAGGGAAAGGACTGGAGCGAACACCGGGGAGCTGTTTTTT CASRERTGANTGELFF . TRBJ2-2 . TRBV6-1 16
TGTGCCAGCAGCTCCCCCGACTCCTCCCAAGAGACCCAGTACTTC CASSSPDSSQETQYF . TRBJ2-5 . TRBV7-9 15
TGTGCCAGCAGCCGGGACACCTATCAGCCCCAGCATTTT CASSRDTYQPQHF . TRBJ1-5 . TRBV27 13
TGTGCCAGCAGCTTACTAGCGGGGGTGATTACAGATACGCAGTATTTT CASSLLAGVITDTQYF . TRBJ2-3 TRBD2 TRBV7-3 16
TGTGCCTGGAATGAGGGCGGGGGCTACACCTTC CAWNEGGGYTF . TRBJ1-2 . TRBV30 11
TGTGCCAGTAGTACTATACAGGGACAGCCCCAGCATTTT CASSTIQGQPQHF . TRBJ1-5 . TRBV19 13
TGTGCCAGTAGAGTACCCGGACAAAAGCTCAATCAGCCCCAGCATTTT CASRVPGQKLNQPQHF . TRBJ1-5 . TRBV19 16
TGTGCCAGCAAGGACAGGGTTGGGGAGACCCAGTACTTC CASKDRVGETQYF . TRBJ2-5 TRBD1 TRBV18 13
TGTGCCAGCAGCCAACGACTAGCGGACACAGATACGCAGTATTTT CASSQRLADTDTQYF once TRBJ2-3 TRBD2 TRBV11-3 15
TGTGCCAGCAGCCGGGCACTAGCGGGGGGTGGCGCCGTCGAGTCCTACGAGCAGTACTTC CASSRALAGGGAVESYEQYF . TRBJ2-7 TRBD2 TRBV4-2 20
TGTGCCAGCAGCCCCCTAGCGGGAGCTAACTCCTACAATGAGCAGTTCTTC CASSPLAGANSYNEQFF . TRBJ2-1 TRBD2 TRBV7-2 17
TGTGCCAGCAGTTATCTTGACAGGGCAAACTATGGCTACACCTTC CASSYLDRANYGYTF few TRBJ1-2 TRBD1 TRBV6-5 15
TGTGCCAGCAATCAGGGAACGGATAGGTCACCCCTCCACTTT CASNQGTDRSPLHF . TRBJ1-6 . TRBV7-2 14
TGTGCCGGCAGCGTAGGACAGGGAGATAATTCACCCCTCCACTTT CAGSVGQGDNSPLHF . TRBJ1-6 TRBD1 TRBV9 15
TGTGCCAGCAGCTTGGCCGGGTTCGGCACCGGGGAGCTGTTTTTT CASSLAGFGTGELFF . TRBJ2-2 . TRBV5-4 15
TGTGCCAGCAGCCCGAGCGACACTGAAGCTTTCTTT CASSPSDTEAFF . TRBJ1-1 . TRBV7-9 12
TGTGCCAGTAGTATAGATGCGAGTAGGCGGCATAGCAATCAGCCCCAGCATTTT CASSIDASRRHSNQPQHF . TRBJ1-5 . TRBV19 18
TGTGCCAGCTCACGTCGGGGAGTTAGCACTAACACCGGGGAGCTGTTTTTT CASSRRGVSTNTGELFF . TRBJ2-2 . TRBV18 17
TGTGCCAGCAGCACGAGCTCAGGGACCTACGAGCAGTACTTC CASSTSSGTYEQYF . TRBJ2-7 . TRBV7-2 14
TGTGCCTGGAGTGCCGCTCATAGCTCTGGAAACACCATATATTTT CAWSAAHSSGNTIYF . TRBJ1-3 . TRBV30 15
TGTGCCAGCAGCCCGTCCCCCTACGAGCAGTACTTC CASSPSPYEQYF . TRBJ2-7 . TRBV6-6 12
TGCGCCAGCAGGGACAGGGGGAGTCAGAGCAATCAGCCCCAGCATTTT CASRDRGSQSNQPQHF . TRBJ1-5 TRBD1 TRBV10-2 16
TGTGCCAGCGGTAGCGGGGAGGGTTACGAGCAGTACTTC CASGSGEGYEQYF few TRBJ2-7 TRBD2 TRBV6-5 13
TGTGCCACCCCGGGACTACCTAAAACCGGGGAGCTGTTTTTT CATPGLPKTGELFF . TRBJ2-2 TRBD2 TRBV11-2 14
TGTGCCAGCAGCCCAACCCTAGGGGCAGCCGATGAGCAGTTCTTC CASSPTLGAADEQFF . TRBJ2-1 . TRBV7-6 15
TGTGCCACCAGCGCGGGGCCCGGGAGTGGAGAGACCCAGTACTTC CATSAGPGSGETQYF few TRBJ2-5 . TRBV15 15